The source of this TCR beta chain is a study of OX40 agonist ivuxolimab in advanced cancers. The overall study: Patients were treated with intravenous ivuxolimab, dosed at 0.01 to 10 mg/kg and infused every 2 weeks. Of the participants, approximately 38% had some prior anti-PD-1, anti-PD-L1 or anti-CTLA-4 therapy, which was allowed.

On this clone: Its specificity is unknown.

Repertoires were generated with immunoSEQ multiplex PCR, while TCRdb's copy carries only in-frame clones and drops some. The sample has 60,000 to 90,000 clones, more than 75% seen once. The CDR3 length is 13 residues. CDR1 is SGHNT and CDR2 is YYREEE in the germline V gene (reference sequence). Unmatched junction bases numbered 4, after V lost 6 bases and J lost 5 bases. Study-wide results and limits: More expanded clones were found, on average, in CD8+ than in CD4+ T cells.

The sequence was obtained from an adult with an advanced solid tumor such as melanoma, head and neck, liver or kidney cancer. The material was CD4+ or CD8+ T cells sorted from blood, obtained in a trial of the OX40 agonist ivuxolimab. V usage is TRBV5-4 and J usage is TRBJ2-2; 7 bases are a match to TRBD2. In DNA, the CDR3 is TGTGCCAGCAACTGGGAGGGGACCGGGGAGCTGTTTTTT. Protein: CASNWEGTGELFF.